The sequence of this TCR beta chain was determined in a study of cytomegalovirus exposure and HLA in healthy donors. Findings and limits, study-wide: It was assumed in the presence/absence analyses that sequencing depth was roughly uniform across donors. When a later analysis compared HLA-associated TCR beta chains with equally common others, the HLA-associated chains turned out to be more clonally expanded and to have lower generation probabilities. According to reports, the classifier identified cytomegalovirus status with high specificity and sensitivity.

The PCR was carried out with 60 Vbeta primers and 13 Jbeta primers. Some clones are missing from TCRdb's copy, which holds only in-frame ones; the method was immunoSEQ multiplex PCR. The data hold under 200,000 clones, with 60% to 85% observed a single time. As concerns this clone: Its antigen remains unknown.

The germline V gene encodes CDR1 KGHSH and CDR2 LQKENI. This CDR3 comprises 16 residues. The J segment lost 0 bases and the V segment lost 5 bases, leaving 7 bases of the junction unmatched. The sequencing input was PBMCs. V and J are TRBV18 and TRBJ1-3, with 7 bases lining up with TRBD1. This sequence originates from a man in his forties or fifties in good health and CMV-seronegative. The CDR3 protein is CASSEQGPDSGNTIYF. CDR3 DNA sequence: TGTGCCAGCTCAGAACAGGGGCCAGACTCTGGAAACACCATATATTTT.